The 27 T cell receptor beta chains given below trace back to one sample, sequenced in a study of CD8+ T cells in alopecia areata (dated by TCRdb to the late 2010s). The sample's treatment or condition label, decoded: oral pan-JAK inhibitor, 5-10 mg twice daily. Preparation of the library involved the immunoSEQ multiplex PCR assay. RNA was extracted from all samples and reverse transcribed into cDNA, which served as template for TCR sequencing. Here the immuneACCESS table is served through TCRdb, limited to in-frame sequences with V and J called. Missing clones are a known gap in these copies; in checked studies unresolved V genes cover under half, and the rest lacks a known reason. In all, the sample holds about 250,000 clones, and roughly 60% of those were seen once. Clones ranked in the top ten supply about 0.88% of the sample. The sequencing here drew on CD4+ T cells sorted from blood, taken around week 54, from a patient treated with tofacitinib. Receptors were obtained from a human donor with alopecia areata.

The V gene is TRBV30, the J gene TRBJ2-6; D call uncertain. The CDR3 consists of 13 residues. The germline gives CDR1 GTSNPN, CDR2 SVGIG (reference sequence). With 3 bases removed from V and 0 bases from J, the gap between germline ends came to 3 bases. The CDR3 sequence: CAWSLSGANVLTF. The DNA for the CDR3 is TGTGCCTGGAGCCTCTCTGGGGCCAACGTCCTGACTTTC.

This clone was recorded a few times. This chain links TRBV5-1 with TRBJ1-4, with D perhaps matching TRBD1 (5 bases). CDR3 length equals 14 residues. CDR1 is SGHRS and CDR2 is YFSETQ in the germline V gene. Trimming removed 1 base from V and 8 bases from J, with 12 bases in between. The CDR3 nucleotides read TGCGCCAGCAGCTTGAGTTCAGGGTTGGAAAAACTGTTTTTT. This codes for CASSLSSGLEKLFF.

The chain is built from TRBV6-6 and TRBJ2-3; 11 bases match TRBD2. From germline, CDR1 is MNHNY and CDR2 SVGAGI (reference sequence). There are 13 residues in the CDR3. V lost 10 bases to trimming and J lost 7 bases; unmatched junction nucleotides: 7. The CDR3 nucleotides are TGTGCCACCCATAGCGGGGGGGCTTATACGCAGTATTTT. Translating gives CATHSGGAYTQYF.

This clone was detected a few times. The chain uses TRBV18 and TRBJ2-5, with D maybe TRBD2 (5 bases). This CDR3 is 13 amino acids long. Germline V CDR1 and CDR2: KGHSH, LQKENI. The V end was cut by 4 bases, the J end by 2 bases, with 8 bases between. CDR3 protein: CASSQSGQETQYF. The DNA for the CDR3 is TGTGCCAGCTCACAGAGCGGACAAGAGACCCAGTACTTC.

Worth noting for this clone: Other nucleotide sequences in the sample specify the same CDR3. The chain joins TRBV30 to TRBJ1-5, with 7 bases aligning to TRBD1. Per the germline V gene, CDR1 is GTSNPN and CDR2 is SVGIG (reference sequence). Trimming removed 0 bases from V and 5 bases from J; junction bases left unmatched: 4. This CDR3 has 14 residues. The DNA of the CDR3 is TGTGCCTGGAGTGTGCGGCAGGGGGATCAGCCCCAGCATTTT. Translation: CAWSVRQGDQPQHF.

The genes are TRBV25-1 and TRBJ1-1; D not resolved. CDR3 length equals 15 residues. Germline V lookup: CDR1 MGHDK, CDR2 SYGVNS. The V and J ends lost 5 bases and 0 bases respectively, with 13 bases between them. In DNA form, the CDR3 reads TGTGCCAGCAGTCCAGGCAGATTTTTGAACACTGAAGCTTTCTTT. The encoded protein is CASSPGRFLNTEAFF.

CDR3 region: CAWEIQGGHGYTF. The CDR3 bases are TGTGCCTGGGAGATTCAGGGCGGTCATGGCTACACCTTC. The chain uses TRBV30 and TRBJ1-2, with TRBD1 as a possible D gene (5 bases). Germline assignment: CDR1 GTSNPN and CDR2 SVGIG (reference sequence). V gave up 5 bases and J gave up 6 bases, with 16 bases separating them. CDR3 length: 13 amino acids. The full variable domain, its missing parts supplied by reference TRBV30 and TRBJ1-2, is SQTIHQWPATLVQPVGSPLSLECTVEGTSNPNLYWYRQAAGRGLQLLFYSVGIGQISSEVPQNLSASRPQDRQFILSSKKLLLSDSGFYLCAWEIQGGHGYTFGSGTRLTVV.

The genes are TRBV30 and TRBJ2-7, with 7 bases matching TRBD1. CDR3 length: 11 amino acids. Germline V CDR1 and CDR2: GTSNPN, SVGIG (reference sequence). V lost 0 bases to trimming and J lost 11 bases; unmatched junction nucleotides: 4. This CDR3 is CAWSVQGIKYF. In nucleotides, the CDR3 is TGTGCCTGGAGTGTACAGGGGATTAAGTACTTC. Looking up the rest from reference TRBV30 and TRBJ2-7 gives the full variable domain: SQTIHQWPATLVQPVGSPLSLECTVEGTSNPNLYWYRQAAGRGLQLLFYSVGIGQISSEVPQNLSASRPQDRQFILSSKKLLLSDSGFYLCAWSVQGIKYFGPGTRLTVT.

This clone came up a few times. The chain has TRBV9 and TRBJ2-5; the D gene is possibly TRBD2 (5 bases). The CDR3 extends over 13 amino acids. V was trimmed by 4 bases and J by 7 bases, leaving 14 bases between them. CDR1 and CDR2 (germline): SGDLS, YYNGEE. Here the CDR3 reads CASSPVGGGTQYF. DNA for the CDR3: TGTGCCAGCAGCCCAGTAGGAGGAGGGACCCAGTACTTC.

Only a few counts were recorded for this clone. This chain uses TRBV30 with TRBJ2-2; D unresolved. Germline CDR1 reads GTSNPN; CDR2 reads SVGIG (reference sequence). The CDR3 length is 13 residues. V was clipped by 0 bases and J by 6 bases, with 8 bases between them. CDR3 sequence: CAWSVRVAGELFF. CDR3 sequence (DNA): TGTGCCTGGAGTGTACGGGTCGCCGGGGAGCTGTTTTTT.

The genes are TRBV27 and TRBJ2-5; tentatively, D is TRBD2 (7 bases). Trimming removed 3 bases at V and 1 base at J, with 9 bases between. This CDR3 has 14 amino acids. In germline, CDR1 is MNHEY, CDR2 SMNVEV (reference sequence). CDR3 bases: TGTGCCAGCAGTTTTGCGGGGGCCCAAGAGACCCAGTACTTC. Its protein product is CASSFAGAQETQYF.

The chain links TRBV7-8 to TRBJ2-7, with TRBD2 matching 12 bases. The CDR3 consists of 15 residues. Germline CDR1 SGHVS, CDR2 FQNEAQ. J lost 0 bases, V lost 3 bases, and 0 bases had no gene match. CDR3 DNA sequence: TGTGCCAGCAGCTTGACTAGCGGGGGCTCCTACGAGCAGTACTTC. It translates to CASSLTSGGSYEQYF.

CDR3 nucleotides: TGCGCCAGCAGCTTGGAACCGGGACAGATCTACGAGCAGTACTTC. As protein: CASSLEPGQIYEQYF. V usage is TRBV5-1 and J usage is TRBJ2-7, with 7 nucleotides matching TRBD1. The CDR3 sequence is 15 residues long. Germline-derived CDR1 and CDR2 are SGHRS and YFSETQ. The ends lost 0 bases at V and 3 bases at J; junction bases unmatched: 6. The full variable domain, rest sourced from reference TRBV5-1 and TRBJ2-7, is KAGVTQTPRYLIKTRGQQVTLSCSPISGHRSVSWYQQTPGQGLQFLFEYFSETQRNKGNFPGRFSGRQFSNSRSEMNVSTLELGDSALYLCASSLEPGQIYEQYFGPGTRLTVT.

In this sample, this clone turned up a few times. The chain links TRBV7-2 to TRBJ1-6; 9 bases are a match to TRBD1. Germline CDR1 is SGHTA and CDR2 is FQGNSA. This CDR3 has 17 residues. V trimming: 5 bases; J trimming: 4 bases; junction bases outside the gene matches: 9. The CDR3 DNA reads TGTGCCAGCAGCACTAGGGAAGGACAGGGGTATAATTCACCCCTCCACTTT. Protein product: CASSTREGQGYNSPLHF.

This chain connects TRBV13 to TRBJ2-1, with unresolved D. The germline gives CDR1 PRHDT, CDR2 FYEKMQ (reference sequence). This CDR3 has 11 amino acids. V dropped 2 bases and J dropped 10 bases, with 6 bases sitting between them. CDR3 protein: CASSLSVEQFF. The CDR3 bases are TGTGCCAGCAGCTTATCAGTGGAGCAGTTCTTC.

The rearrangement joins TRBV30 to TRBJ2-1; 9 nucleotides line up with TRBD1. J was trimmed by 6 bases and V by 3 bases; bases with no gene match: 9. The length of the CDR3 is 15 residues. The V gene's germline CDR1 is GTSNPN and CDR2 SVGIG (reference sequence). CDR3 residues: CAWSPMGQGGNEQFF. In DNA, the CDR3 is TGTGCCTGGAGCCCGATGGGACAGGGAGGCAATGAGCAGTTCTTC.

This chain links TRBV7-9 with TRBJ1-3; D unclear. The germline V and J ends were trimmed by 5 bases and 3 bases, with 5 bases remaining between them. The CDR3 has 12 amino acids. CDR1 and CDR2 from the germline V gene are SEHNR and FQNEAQ (reference sequence). The chain's CDR3 is CASSPIGNTIYF. CDR3 nucleotide sequence: TGTGCCAGCAGCCCAATTGGAAACACCATATATTTT.

The chain has TRBV30 and TRBJ1-1; 7 bases align to TRBD1. The CDR3 is 12 amino acids. V shed 7 bases, J shed 5 bases, and the junction held 7 bases outside the gene matches. Germline V gives CDR1 GTSNPN, CDR2 SVGIG (reference sequence). The CDR3 here is CASTGVVTEAFF. For the CDR3, the DNA is TGTGCCTCAACAGGGGTTGTAACTGAAGCTTTCTTT. Filled out from reference TRBV30 and TRBJ1-1, the complete variable domain reads SQTIHQWPATLVQPVGSPLSLECTVEGTSNPNLYWYRQAAGRGLQLLFYSVGIGQISSEVPQNLSASRPQDRQFILSSKKLLLSDSGFYLCASTGVVTEAFFGQGTRLTVV.

The chain joins TRBV7-3 to TRBJ1-1; TRBD1 agrees at 8 bases. V lost 5 bases and J lost 7; bases outside the gene matches: 6. CDR1 and CDR2 from the germline V gene are SGHTA and FQGTGA. The CDR3 spans 13 residues. The DNA for the CDR3 is TGTGCCAGCAGCCTAGGACAGGGCGTTGAAGCTTTCTTT. It codes for CASSLGQGVEAFF.

J is TRBJ2-2 and V is TRBV29-1; D unresolved. This CDR3 is 10 amino acids long. Looked up from germline, CDR1 is SQVTM and CDR2 is ANQGSEA. This CDR3 reads CRTKTGELFF. CDR3 in DNA: TGCAGGACAAAAACCGGGGAGCTGTTTTTT.

The chain recombines TRBV5-6 with TRBJ1-5; 7 positions agree with TRBD1. The CDR3 is 14 residues long. Germline V gene sequence: CDR1 SGHDT, CDR2 YYEEEE. V trimming: 3 bases; J trimming: 4 bases; junction bases outside the gene matches: 4. The CDR3 here is CASSWGTANQPQHF. The CDR3 coding sequence is TGTGCCAGCAGCTGGGGGACAGCGAATCAGCCCCAGCATTTT.

Comments on this clone: A read error may produce the germline difference seen at one junction end. The J gene is TRBJ2-7, the V gene TRBV11-2; D is possibly TRBD1 or TRBD2 (5 bases each). Per the germline V gene, CDR1 is SGHAT and CDR2 is FQNNGV. There are 11 residues in the CDR3. The CDR3 DNA reads as TGTGCCAGCAGCCAAGACGGGACGGCCCGCTTC. Translating it yields CASSQDGTARF.

This clone was seen a few times. The chain carries TRBV5-4 and TRBJ1-1; no reliable D call. Per the germline V gene, CDR1 is SGHNT and CDR2 is YYREEE (reference sequence). This CDR3 contains 13 residues. Trimming removed 0 bases at V and 5 bases at J, with 8 bases between. Here the CDR3 reads CASSLEGGTEAFF. The CDR3 nucleotides are TGTGCCAGCAGCTTGGAGGGTGGGACTGAAGCTTTCTTT.

The chain recombines TRBV29-1 with TRBJ2-2; TRBD2 matches at 9 bases. This CDR3 contains 15 residues. V shed 6 bases and J 4 bases; nucleotides not matched to a gene: 9. Germline CDR1 SQVTM, CDR2 ANQGSEA. The DNA for the CDR3 is TGCAGCGTGGGGATGGGACTAGCAAGCACCGGGGAGCTGTTTTTT. Translation gives CSVGMGLASTGELFF.

The chain links TRBV2 to TRBJ2-3; unclear D gene. V lost 7 bases and J lost 0, with 8 bases in between. The CDR3 is made up of 13 amino acids. CDR1 SNHLY and CDR2 FYNNEI come from the germline V gene. The CDR3 loop is CASISSSTDTQYF. DNA of the CDR3: TGTGCCAGCATTTCTTCTAGCACAGATACGCAGTATTTT.

The J gene is TRBJ2-5, the V gene TRBV12-2. TRBV12-2 represents a pseudogene. The CDR3 has 14 amino acids. For the CDR3, the DNA is TGTGCAAGTCGCTTAGTAGGCAACCAAGAGACCCAGTACTTC. The encoded protein is CASRLVGNQETQYF.

The chain has TRBV5-6 and TRBJ1-5, with D uncertain. V lost 0 bases and J lost 0, with 7 bases in between. CDR3 length: 15 amino acids. Germline CDR1 is SGHDT and CDR2 is YYEEEE. The CDR3 loop is CASSLASYSNQPQHF. The CDR3 nucleotides read TGTGCCAGCAGCTTGGCTAGCTATAGCAATCAGCCCCAGCATTTT.